What follows are 22 T cell receptor beta chains derived from one specimen sequenced in a study of blood T cell repertoires in COVID-19. TCRdb's copy holds only in-frame clones and misses some; the assay was immunoSEQ multiplex PCR. The sample yields about 360,000 clones, around 84% seen once. The specimen sequenced was peripheral blood. These receptors came from a human donor in a cohort sampled during active COVID-19.

The chain is built from TRBV3-1 (or the pseudogene TRBV3-2) and TRBJ2-2; 9 nucleotides agree with TRBD2. CDR1 and CDR2 from the germline V gene are LGHDT and YNNKEL (reference sequence). J gave up 5 bases and V 1 base, and 8 bases lay outside the gene matches. The CDR3 totals 17 residues. Here the CDR3 reads CASSQVGGGAITGELFF. The CDR3 nucleotides read TGTGCCAGCAGCCAAGTAGGCGGGGGGGCGATTACCGGGGAGCTGTTTTTT.

The gene calls are TRBV27 and TRBJ2-7; TRBD1 matches 10 bases. Germline V gene data show CDR1 as MNHEY and CDR2 as SMNVEV (reference sequence). V shed 5 bases, J shed 3 bases, and the junction held 4 bases outside the gene matches. The length of the CDR3 is 14 residues. CDR3: CASSIRDRGYEQYF. In nucleotides, the CDR3 is TGTGCCAGCAGTATCCGGGACAGGGGCTACGAGCAGTACTTC.

This chain connects TRBV28 to TRBJ1-1; 11 bases match TRBD1. CDR3 length: 17 residues. J gave up 1 base and V 5 bases, and 9 bases lay outside the gene matches. CDR1 and CDR2 from the germline V gene are MDHEN and SYDVKM. CDR3 DNA: TGTGCCAGCAGTACAGATTCCGGGACAGGGGGGAACACTGAAGCTTTCTTT. Amino acids: CASSTDSGTGGNTEAFF.

The genes are TRBV7-2 and TRBJ2-3; D perhaps matches TRBD2 (6 bases). Germline lookup yields CDR1 SGHTA and CDR2 FQGNSA. The CDR3 spans 14 residues. V was cut by 10 bases and J by 0 bases, with 14 bases left in between. The DNA of the CDR3 is TGTGCCACTAGACTCGGGGGTAGCACAGATACGCAGTATTTT. Its translation: CATRLGGSTDTQYF.

This rearrangement joins TRBV11-2 to TRBJ2-7; tentatively, D is TRBD2 (6 bases). Per the germline V gene, CDR1 is SGHAT and CDR2 is FQNNGV. The V end lost 6 bases, the J end lost 5 bases, and 14 bases lay between the germline ends. This CDR3 spans 13 amino acids. The CDR3: CASRPDGGNEQYF. CDR3 coding DNA: TGTGCCAGCAGACCCGATGGAGGGAACGAGCAGTACTTC.

The V call is TRBV7-9, the J call TRBJ1-2, with a possible D match to TRBD1 (5 bases). The ends were cut back, 7 bases at V and 2 bases at J, with 14 bases in the middle. The V gene's germline CDR1 is SEHNR and CDR2 FQNEAQ (reference sequence). This CDR3 has 14 amino acids. The CDR3 loop reads CASTSPGGNYGYTF. The CDR3 coding sequence is TGTGCCAGCACCTCCCCGGGGGGGAACTATGGCTACACCTTC.

A remark on this clone: In the same sample, other DNA sequences code for this CDR3. V and J are TRBV7-3 and TRBJ2-5; D is possibly TRBD1 (6 bases). The CDR3 is 13 residues long. Between the trimmed V and J ends, which lost 3 bases and 1 base, there was a span of 6 bases. CDR1 SGHTA and CDR2 FQGTGA come from the germline V gene. The CDR3 bases are TGTGCCAGCAGCTTGGACAGCCAAGAGACCCAGTACTTC. This translates into CASSLDSQETQYF.

This clone was seen once. The gene calls are TRBV6-2 or TRBV6-3 and TRBJ1-5, with TRBD1 matching over 9 bases. The ends lost 2 bases at V and 9 bases at J; junction bases unmatched: 8. Germline V gene data show CDR1 as MNHEY and CDR2 as SVGEGT. The CDR3 has 15 amino acids. The CDR3 DNA follows: TGTGCCAGCAGTTACACGGGACAGGGCCAAGTGCCCCAGCATTTT. Translated: CASSYTGQGQVPQHF.

This chain connects TRBV10-3 to TRBJ2-3, with TRBD2 matching over 9 bases. V lost 6 bases and J lost 2; bases outside the gene matches: 9. The CDR3 contains 16 residues. Germline V lookup: CDR1 ENHRY, CDR2 SYGVKD. CDR3 in amino acids: CAIRARGGVNTDTQYF. The DNA of the CDR3 is TGTGCCATCAGGGCGCGGGGGGGCGTCAACACAGATACGCAGTATTTT.

In this sample, this clone turned up a few times. The chain is built from TRBV2 and TRBJ2-7; 9 positions match TRBD1. J was trimmed by 5 bases and V by 6 bases; bases with no gene match: 11. Germline V gives CDR1 SNHLY, CDR2 FYNNEI. This CDR3 spans 15 amino acids. This CDR3 is CASRYRGTGWDEQYF. In nucleotides, the CDR3 is TGTGCCAGCAGGTATAGAGGGACAGGGTGGGACGAGCAGTACTTC.

The chain uses TRBV29-1 and TRBJ2-1; TRBD2 matches at 7 bases. CDR3 length equals 15 residues. V shed 5 bases, J shed 10 bases, and the junction held 17 bases outside the gene matches. CDR1 and CDR2 (germline): SQVTM, ANQGSEA. CDR3 in DNA: TGCAGCGTTTGGGTCGGGGGGACCCCGAAGAGGGAGCAGTTCTTC. It codes for CSVWVGGTPKREQFF.

V gene TRBV2 combines with J gene TRBJ1-1; 7 bases agree with TRBD1. Per germline, CDR1 SNHLY and CDR2 FYNNEI. The V gene end was trimmed by 5 bases and the J gene end by 5 bases; junction bases not matched to a gene: 8. The CDR3 runs to 14 residues. The CDR3 is CASSSLPTGTEAFF. In DNA, the CDR3 is TGTGCCAGCAGTTCGCTACCGACAGGGACTGAAGCTTTCTTT.

The chain uses TRBV28 and TRBJ2-5, with 7 nucleotides matching TRBD1. CDR1 and CDR2 from the germline V gene are MDHEN and SYDVKM. V lost 8 bases, J lost 2 bases, and 8 bases stayed unmatched. The CDR3 totals 14 residues. CDR3 protein: CASSWVGQQETQYF. The CDR3 DNA reads TGTGCCAGCTCTTGGGTGGGACAGCAAGAGACCCAGTACTTC.

The rearrangement uses TRBV19 and TRBJ2-1; tentatively, D is TRBD2 (6 bases). This CDR3 region has 14 residues. In germline, CDR1 is LNHDA, CDR2 SQIVND (reference sequence). The V end lost 1 base, the J end lost 6 bases, and 10 bases lay between the germline ends. DNA for the CDR3: TGTGCCAGTAGTATAGCGGGAGCGTTCAATGAGCAGTTCTTC. Protein sequence: CASSIAGAFNEQFF. The full variable domain, its missing parts supplied by reference TRBV19 and TRBJ2-1, is DGGITQSPKYLFRKEGQNVTLSCEQNLNHDAMYWYRQDPGQGLRLIYYSQIVNDFQKGDIAEGYSVSREKKESFPLTVTSAQKNPTAFYLCASSIAGAFNEQFFGPGTRLTVL.

CDR3 in amino acids: CASSSRTGPTDTQYF. The CDR3 DNA sequence: TGTGCCAGCAGTTCCAGGACAGGGCCCACAGATACGCAGTATTTT. The V and J genes are TRBV6-5 and TRBJ2-3; 8 nucleotides line up with TRBD1. Unmatched junction bases numbered 5, after V lost 4 bases and J lost 2 bases. CDR1 and CDR2 (germline): MNHEY, SVGAGI. The CDR3 spans 15 residues.

The chain employs TRBV28 and TRBJ2-3, with TRBD1 matching 9 bases. V trimming: 7 bases; J trimming: 5 bases; junction bases outside the gene matches: 10. The CDR3 runs to 15 residues. The germline CDR1 and CDR2 sequences are MDHEN and SYDVKM. The CDR3 is CASTLDRGDLDTQYF. CDR3 nucleotide sequence: TGTGCCAGCACCCTGGACAGGGGAGATCTAGATACGCAGTATTTT. Complete variable domain (other parts from reference TRBV28 and TRBJ2-3): DVKVTQSSRYLVKRTGEKVFLECVQDMDHENMFWYRQDPGLGLRLIYFSYDVKMKEKGDIPEGYSVSREKKERFSLILESASTNQTSMYLCASTLDRGDLDTQYFGPGTRLTVL.

The rearrangement links TRBV9 to TRBJ2-1; TRBD1 is a possible D gene (5 bases). The CDR3 is 15 amino acids. Trimming removed 4 bases at V and 6 bases at J, with 17 bases between. Looked up from germline, CDR1 is SGDLS and CDR2 is YYNGEE. DNA of the CDR3: TGTGCCAGCAGCCCACCGGGTCCAAGGGGCAATGAGCAGTTCTTC. This codes for CASSPPGPRGNEQFF.

The chain employs TRBV5-5 and TRBJ1-1; 7 bases match TRBD1. The CDR3 is made up of 14 amino acids. V trimming: 1 base; J trimming: 4 bases; junction bases outside the gene matches: 4. From germline, CDR1 is SGHKS and CDR2 YYEKEE (reference sequence). The CDR3 DNA reads as TGTGCCAGCAGCTTGCGCCAGGGGGGCACTGAAGCTTTCTTT. This sequence encodes CASSLRQGGTEAFF.

The V gene is TRBV14, the J gene TRBJ2-7; D unresolved. The V and J ends lost 4 bases and 3 bases respectively, with 10 bases between them. Germline V gene lookup returns CDR1 SGHDN and CDR2 FVKESK. The CDR3 contains 13 residues. In DNA, the CDR3 is TGTGCCAGCAGCCGCCTTATACTCTACGAGCAGTACTTC. Translated, it gives CASSRLILYEQYF.

Notes on this clone: The conserved phenylalanine or tryptophan normally closing the CDR3 is absent here, so this likely arose from a read error. The limits of the CDR3 on the DNA are not certain, so only TCRdb's listed CDR3 is given. The V gene is TRBV5-8, the J gene TRBJ2-7; the D segment call TRBD1 is taken from the table without a DNA check. Germline V lookup: CDR1 SGHTS, CDR2 YDEGEE. The CDR3 is 15 amino acids in total, end residues counted. The CDR3 region is CASSQMWGQGHPLGI.

V usage is TRBV27 and J usage is TRBJ1-5; 9 bases are a match to TRBD1. The germline V gene has CDR1 MNHEY and CDR2 SMNVEV (reference sequence). J lost 0 bases, V lost 0 bases, and 6 bases had no gene match. The CDR3 contains 18 residues. This CDR3 reads CASSLSTGQGNSNQPQHF. The DNA for the CDR3 is TGTGCCAGCAGTTTATCCACTGGACAGGGGAATAGCAATCAGCCCCAGCATTTT.

The count of this clone is one. This chain uses TRBV2 with TRBJ1-1, with a possible D match to TRBD1 (5 bases). V lost 6 bases to trimming and J lost 9 bases, with 20 bases between them. The CDR3 sequence is 14 residues long. Per the germline V gene, CDR1 is SNHLY and CDR2 is FYNNEI. The CDR3 spells CASRPEIRQTQAFF. The CDR3 DNA follows: TGTGCCAGCAGACCCGAGATACGACAGACCCAAGCTTTCTTT.